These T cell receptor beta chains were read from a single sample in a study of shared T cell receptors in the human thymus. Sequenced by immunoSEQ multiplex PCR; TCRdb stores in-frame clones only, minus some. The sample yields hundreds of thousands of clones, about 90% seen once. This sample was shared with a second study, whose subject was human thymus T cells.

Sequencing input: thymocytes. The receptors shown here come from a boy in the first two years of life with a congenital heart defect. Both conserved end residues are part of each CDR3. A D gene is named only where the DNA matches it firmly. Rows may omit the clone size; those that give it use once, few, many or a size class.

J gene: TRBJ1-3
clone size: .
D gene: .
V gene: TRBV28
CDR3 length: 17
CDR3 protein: CASSPKTPRTSGNTIYF
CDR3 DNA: TGTGCCAGCAGTCCGAAGACACCTCGAACCTCTGGAAACACCATATATTTT

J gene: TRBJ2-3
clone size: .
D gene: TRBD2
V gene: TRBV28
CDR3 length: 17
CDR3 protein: CASKLGTSGGATDTQYF
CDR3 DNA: TGTGCCAGCAAACTTGGGACTAGCGGGGGGGCCACAGATACGCAGTATTTT

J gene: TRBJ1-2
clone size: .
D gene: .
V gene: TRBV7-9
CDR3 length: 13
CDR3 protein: CASSQQEIAGYTF
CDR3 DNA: TGTGCCAGCAGTCAACAGGAAATCGCTGGCTACACCTTC

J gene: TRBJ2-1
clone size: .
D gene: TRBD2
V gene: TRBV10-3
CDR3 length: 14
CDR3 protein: CAMRTSGSSNEQFF
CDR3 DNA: TGTGCCATGAGGACTAGCGGGAGTTCAAATGAGCAGTTCTTC

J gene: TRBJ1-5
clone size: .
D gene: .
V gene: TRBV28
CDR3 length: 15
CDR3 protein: CASSLFPQEYRPQHF
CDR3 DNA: TGTGCCAGCAGTTTATTTCCACAGGAGTATAGGCCCCAGCATTTT

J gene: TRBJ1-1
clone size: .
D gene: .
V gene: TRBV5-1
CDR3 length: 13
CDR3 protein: CASSFGRGTEAFF
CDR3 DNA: TGCGCCAGCAGCTTTGGTAGGGGAACTGAAGCTTTCTTT

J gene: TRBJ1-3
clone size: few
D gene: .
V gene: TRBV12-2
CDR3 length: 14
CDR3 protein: CASRFQDSGNTIYF
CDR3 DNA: TGTGCAAGTAGATTTCAGGACTCTGGAAACACCATATATTTT

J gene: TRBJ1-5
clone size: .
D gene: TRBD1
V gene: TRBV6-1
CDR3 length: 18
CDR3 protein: CASSVSGTGKHSNQPQHF
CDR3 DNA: TGTGCCAGCAGTGTTTCCGGGACAGGGAAACATAGCAATCAGCCCCAGCATTTT

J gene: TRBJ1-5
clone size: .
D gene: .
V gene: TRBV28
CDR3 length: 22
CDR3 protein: CASSLFGRGNGTDSYSNQPQHF
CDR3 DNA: TGTGCCAGCAGTTTATTCGGCAGGGGAAATGGGACGGACTCATATAGCAATCAGCCCCAGCATTTT

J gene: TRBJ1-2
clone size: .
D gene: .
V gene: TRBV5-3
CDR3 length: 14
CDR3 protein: CAYTAGSANYGYTF
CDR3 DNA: TGTGCCTATACGGCAGGGTCAGCTAACTATGGCTACACCTTC

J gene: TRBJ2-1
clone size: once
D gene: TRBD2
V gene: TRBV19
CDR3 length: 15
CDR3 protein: CASSRRLAGEDEQFF
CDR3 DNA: TGTGCCAGTAGCCGACGACTAGCGGGGGAAGATGAGCAGTTCTTC

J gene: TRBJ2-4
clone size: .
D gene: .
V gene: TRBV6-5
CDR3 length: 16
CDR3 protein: CASSYSEGLAKNIQYF
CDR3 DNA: TGTGCCAGCAGTTACTCGGAGGGTCTAGCCAAAAACATTCAGTACTTC

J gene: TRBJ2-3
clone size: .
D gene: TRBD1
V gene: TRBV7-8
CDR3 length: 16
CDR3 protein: CASSCSGTGLTDTQYF
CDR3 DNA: TGTGCCAGCAGCTGCTCCGGGACAGGCCTCACAGATACGCAGTATTTT

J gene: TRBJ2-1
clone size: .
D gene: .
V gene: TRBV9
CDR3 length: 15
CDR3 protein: CASSPRGRARNEQFF
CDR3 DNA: TGTGCCAGCAGCCCTAGGGGGAGGGCGCGTAATGAGCAGTTCTTC

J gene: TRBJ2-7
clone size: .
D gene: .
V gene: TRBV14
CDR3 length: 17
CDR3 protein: CASSQDRRYRRGYEQYF
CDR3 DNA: TGTGCCAGCAGCCAAGATAGGCGTTACCGCCGGGGCTACGAGCAGTACTTC

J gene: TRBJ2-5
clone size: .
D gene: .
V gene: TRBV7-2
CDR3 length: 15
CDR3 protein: CASSLGQGQAETQYF
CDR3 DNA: TGTGCCAGCAGCTTAGGGCAGGGCCAGGCAGAGACCCAGTACTTC

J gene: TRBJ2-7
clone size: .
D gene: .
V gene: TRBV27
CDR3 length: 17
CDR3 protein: CASSLGPLQGRIHEQYF
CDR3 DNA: TGTGCCAGCAGTTTAGGACCGCTACAGGGACGAATTCACGAGCAGTACTTC

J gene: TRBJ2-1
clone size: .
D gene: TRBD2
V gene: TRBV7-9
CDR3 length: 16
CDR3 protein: CASSSGLAIRYNEQFF
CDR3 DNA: TGTGCCAGCAGCTCGGGACTAGCTATACGCTACAATGAGCAGTTCTTC

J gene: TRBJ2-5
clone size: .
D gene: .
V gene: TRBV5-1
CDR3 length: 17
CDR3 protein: CASSFGVARGRRETQYF
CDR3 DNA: TGCGCCAGCAGCTTCGGGGTTGCGCGGGGTCGGCGAGAGACCCAGTACTTC

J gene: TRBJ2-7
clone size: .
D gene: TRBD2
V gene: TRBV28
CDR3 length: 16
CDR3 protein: CASSSGLAEGAYEQYF
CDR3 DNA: TGTGCCAGCAGTTCGGGACTAGCGGAGGGGGCCTACGAGCAGTACTTC

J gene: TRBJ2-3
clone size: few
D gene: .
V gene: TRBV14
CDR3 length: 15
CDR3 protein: CASSQRSSPIDTQYF
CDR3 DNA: TGTGCCAGCAGCCAACGGTCCTCCCCAATAGATACGCAGTATTTT

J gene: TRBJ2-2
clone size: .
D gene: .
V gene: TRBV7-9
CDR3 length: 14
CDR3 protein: CASSFWRESGELFF
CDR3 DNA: TGTGCCAGCAGTTTCTGGAGGGAAAGCGGGGAGCTGTTTTTT

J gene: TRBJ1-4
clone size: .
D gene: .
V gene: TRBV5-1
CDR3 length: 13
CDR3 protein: CASSFSGGEKLFF
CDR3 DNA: TGCGCCAGCAGCTTCAGTGGGGGGGAAAAACTGTTTTTT

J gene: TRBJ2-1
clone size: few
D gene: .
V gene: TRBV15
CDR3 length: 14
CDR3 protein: CATSQGKGINEQFF
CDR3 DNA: TGTGCCACCAGTCAGGGTAAGGGGATCAATGAGCAGTTCTTC

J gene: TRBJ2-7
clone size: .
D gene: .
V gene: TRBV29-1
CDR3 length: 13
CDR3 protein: CSVAAGLYYEQYF
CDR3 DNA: TGCAGCGTTGCGGCGGGACTCTACTACGAGCAGTACTTC

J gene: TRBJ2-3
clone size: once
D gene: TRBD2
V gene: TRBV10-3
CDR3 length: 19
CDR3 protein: CAISDELAGGTTSTDTQYF
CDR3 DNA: TGTGCCATCAGTGATGAACTAGCGGGGGGGACTACTAGCACAGATACGCAGTATTTT

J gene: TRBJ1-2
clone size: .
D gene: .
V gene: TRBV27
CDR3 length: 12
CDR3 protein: CASSSHSGGYTF
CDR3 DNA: TGTGCCAGCAGTTCCCACAGTGGGGGCTACACCTTC

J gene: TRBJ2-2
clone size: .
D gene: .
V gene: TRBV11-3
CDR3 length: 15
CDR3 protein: CASSLDQGGTGELFF
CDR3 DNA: TGTGCCAGCAGCTTAGATCAGGGGGGCACCGGGGAGCTGTTTTTT

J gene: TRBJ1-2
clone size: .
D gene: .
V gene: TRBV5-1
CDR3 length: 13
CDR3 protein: CASSLTVNYGYTF
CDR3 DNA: TGCGCCAGCAGCCTTACGGTAAACTATGGCTACACCTTC

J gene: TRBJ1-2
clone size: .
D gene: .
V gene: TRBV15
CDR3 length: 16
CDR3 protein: CATSRQDSREYYGYTF
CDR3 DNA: TGTGCCACCAGCAGACAGGACAGCAGAGAATACTATGGCTACACCTTC

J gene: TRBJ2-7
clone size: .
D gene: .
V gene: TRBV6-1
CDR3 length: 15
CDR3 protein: CASTFLTADDYEQYF
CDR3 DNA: TGTGCCAGCACTTTTTTGACCGCGGATGACTACGAGCAGTACTTC

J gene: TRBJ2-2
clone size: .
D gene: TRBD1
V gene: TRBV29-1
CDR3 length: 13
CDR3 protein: CSAGTGNTGELFF
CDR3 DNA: TGCAGCGCCGGGACAGGAAACACCGGGGAGCTGTTTTTT

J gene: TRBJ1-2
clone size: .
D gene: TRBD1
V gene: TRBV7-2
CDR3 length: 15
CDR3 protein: CASSLRQGSNYGYTF
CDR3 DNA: TGTGCCAGCAGCCTCCGACAGGGGTCTAACTATGGCTACACCTTC

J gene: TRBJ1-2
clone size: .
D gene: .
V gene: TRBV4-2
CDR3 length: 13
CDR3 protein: CASSPGEHYGYTF
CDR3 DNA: TGTGCCAGCAGTCCCGGGGAGCACTATGGCTACACCTTC

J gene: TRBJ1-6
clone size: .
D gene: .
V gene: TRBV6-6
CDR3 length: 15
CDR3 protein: CASSYTQPYNSPLHF
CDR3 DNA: TGTGCCAGCAGTTATACTCAACCCTATAATTCACCCCTCCACTTT

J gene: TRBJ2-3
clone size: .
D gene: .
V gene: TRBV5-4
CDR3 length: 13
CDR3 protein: CASSSPSTDTQYF
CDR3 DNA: TGTGCCAGCAGCTCCCCTAGCACAGATACGCAGTATTTT

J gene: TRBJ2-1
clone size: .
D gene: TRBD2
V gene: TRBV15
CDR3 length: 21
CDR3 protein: CATSRDRGLAGEKEGYNEQFF
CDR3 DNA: TGTGCCACCAGCAGAGATCGTGGACTAGCGGGGGAGAAGGAGGGGTACAATGAGCAGTTCTTC

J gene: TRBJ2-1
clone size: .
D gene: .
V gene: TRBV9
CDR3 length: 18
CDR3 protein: CASSVVENEQFDRNEQFF
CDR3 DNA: TGTGCCAGCAGCGTAGTGGAGAATGAGCAGTTTGATAGGAATGAGCAGTTCTTC

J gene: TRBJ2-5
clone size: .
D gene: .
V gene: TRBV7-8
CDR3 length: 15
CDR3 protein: CASSTEDLAQETQYF
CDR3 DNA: TGTGCCAGCAGCACCGAAGACCTAGCCCAAGAGACCCAGTACTTC

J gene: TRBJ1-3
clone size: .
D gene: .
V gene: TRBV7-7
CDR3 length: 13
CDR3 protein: CASTGSSGNTIYF
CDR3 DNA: TGTGCCAGCACAGGGTCCTCTGGAAACACCATATATTTT

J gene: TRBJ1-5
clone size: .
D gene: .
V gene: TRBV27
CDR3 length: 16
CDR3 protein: CASSLVFGASNQPQHF
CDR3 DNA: TGTGCCAGCAGTTTAGTTTTTGGGGCTAGCAATCAGCCCCAGCATTTT

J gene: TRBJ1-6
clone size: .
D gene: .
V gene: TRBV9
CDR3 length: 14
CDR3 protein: CASSVDRSNSPLHF
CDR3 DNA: TGTGCCAGCAGCGTAGACAGAAGTAATTCACCCCTCCACTTT

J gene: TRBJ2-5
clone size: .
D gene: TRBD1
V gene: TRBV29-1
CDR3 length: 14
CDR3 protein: CSVDKTGRQETQYF
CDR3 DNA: TGCAGCGTTGATAAGACAGGGCGTCAAGAGACCCAGTACTTC

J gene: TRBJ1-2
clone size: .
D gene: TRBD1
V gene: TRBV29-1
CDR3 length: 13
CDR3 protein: CSVWDRSNYGYTF
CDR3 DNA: TGCAGCGTGTGGGACAGATCTAACTATGGCTACACCTTC